A single sample gave rise to the 3 T cell receptor beta chains below, sequenced in a study of T cell responses to AZD1222 COVID-19 vaccine (dated by TCRdb to about 2021). Per the publication, the time point label means: baseline before first vaccination. Libraries came from the immunoSEQ multiplex PCR assay. TCRdb mirrors the immuneACCESS table, restricted to in-frame sequences. Some clones are absent from its copies; in checked studies, under half trace to an unresolved V gene, and the reason for the others is unknown. The sample table records about 150,000 clones; about 90% of these occur just once. The ten largest make up about 2% of the sample. The sample in question was peripheral blood, obtained on day 0 of AZD1222 vaccination. These receptors were collected from an adult in good health.

The chain uses TRBV6-5 and TRBJ1-6; unclear D gene. The CDR3 is 15 amino acids. Between the trimmed V and J ends, which lost 2 bases and 6 bases, there was a span of 11 bases. Germline lookup yields CDR1 MNHEY and CDR2 SVGAGI. CDR3 nucleotides: TGTGCCAGCAGTTACGTGGCAGGAGGTAATTCACCCCTCCACTTT. Protein: CASSYVAGGNSPLHF.

The chain joins TRBV6-4 to TRBJ2-1; TRBD2 agrees at 10 bases. Germline V gene sequence: CDR1 MRHNA, CDR2 SNTAGT. CDR3 length equals 15 residues. V lost 2 bases, J lost 9 bases, and 7 bases stayed unmatched. The CDR3 sequence is CASSDALAGVGEQFF. The CDR3 DNA follows: TGTGCCAGCAGTGACGCGCTAGCGGGGGTGGGTGAGCAGTTCTTC.

The rearrangement joins TRBV21-1 to TRBJ1-1; the D call in the table, TRBD1, was not verified against the DNA. TRBV21-1 is given as a pseudogene. There are 15 residues in the CDR3. CDR3 sequence reads: CASSRKGPPPTEAFF. The CDR3 DNA reads TGTGCCAGCAGCAGGAAGGGGCCCCCACCCACTGAAGCTTTCTTT.